Each of the 14 T cell receptor beta chains below was sequenced from the same sample in a study of T cells after yellow fever vaccination. TCRdb re-derived calls from the 5' RACE reads in MiXCR, one entry per CDR3 protein. The data hold around 530,000 distinct CDR3 sequences, with approximately 16% observed a single time. Sequenced here: PBMCs, sampled 5 to 6 days after the first yellow fever vaccination. All receptors come from a man between 18 and 29 years old who received the YFV17D yellow fever vaccine.

V and J are TRBV20-1 and TRBJ1-4; weak D call: TRBD1 (5 bases). Looked up from germline, CDR1 is DFQATT and CDR2 is SNEGSKA (reference sequence). This CDR3 contains 15 residues. The germline V and J ends were trimmed by 6 bases and 4 bases, with 18 bases remaining between them. As DNA, the CDR3 is TGCAGTGCCCCCGCGGAGGGCCAGGGTAATGAAAAACTGTTTTTT. Its translation is CSAPAEGQGNEKLFF.

This clonotype was observed a few times. The CDR3: CASSVAGWESGDTQYF. For the CDR3, the DNA is TGTGCCAGCAGCGTAGCAGGCTGGGAAAGCGGCGATACGCAGTATTTT. V usage is TRBV9 and J usage is TRBJ2-3, with D perhaps TRBD2 (5 bases). This CDR3 region has 16 residues. The V end lost 0 bases, the J end lost 6 bases, and 17 bases lay between the germline ends. The germline gives CDR1 SGDLS, CDR2 YYNGEE.

This clonotype was found a few times. J is TRBJ2-1 and V is TRBV18; 8 bases are shared with TRBD2. Germline-derived CDR1 and CDR2 are KGHSH and LQKENI. The V segment lost 2 bases and the J segment 4 bases; nucleotides outside the gene matches: 4. The CDR3 is made up of 15 amino acids. CDR3 protein: CASSPATSGYNEQFF. The DNA for the CDR3 is TGTGCCAGCTCACCAGCCACTAGCGGATACAATGAGCAGTTCTTC. Supplemented by reference TRBV18 and TRBJ2-1, the full variable domain reads NAGVMQNPRHLVRRRGQEARLRCSPMKGHSHVYWYRQLPEEGLKFMVYLQKENIIDESGMPKERFSAEFPKEGPSILRIQQVVRGDSAAYFCASSPATSGYNEQFFGPGTRLTVL.

The chain recombines TRBV4-1 with TRBJ1-2; TRBD1 agrees at 9 bases. V dropped 7 bases and J dropped 1; count of bases not matched to a gene: 7. The CDR3 contains 15 residues. CDR1 and CDR2 (germline): MGHRA, YSYEKL. The CDR3: CASTYDRGFNYGYTF. The DNA for the CDR3 is TGCGCCAGCACCTACGACAGGGGGTTTAACTATGGCTACACCTTC.

This clonotype was counted at least ten times. The rearrangement joins TRBV12-3 or TRBV12-4 to TRBJ2-7, with no clear D. CDR3 size: 13 residues. Trimming pared 1 base from V and 0 bases from J, leaving 4 bases between. CDR3 coding DNA: TGTGCCAGCAGTTTAGGCAGCTCCTACGAGCAGTACGTC. Translating gives CASSLGSSYEQYV.

CDR3 sequence reads: CASSVYYQPQHF. The CDR3, as DNA: TGTGCCAGCAGCGTCTATTATCAGCCCCAGCATTTT. This sequence joins TRBV7-2 and TRBJ1-5, with no clear D. CDR1 is SGHTA and CDR2 is FQGNSA in the germline V gene. The CDR3 loop spans 12 amino acids. V gave up 5 bases and J gave up 5 bases, with 7 bases separating them.

V usage is TRBV20-1 and J usage is TRBJ2-5, with D uncertain. The germline CDR1 and CDR2 sequences are DFQATT and SNEGSKA (reference sequence). Trimming shortened V by 6 bases and J by 5 bases, and 16 bases separated the two germline ends. The CDR3 consists of 13 residues. The CDR3 nucleotides are TGCAGTGCCCCTCGAATTGAGGCGGAGACCCAGTACTTC. It encodes CSAPRIEAETQYF.

This clonotype was seen at least ten times. V gene TRBV10-2 combines with J gene TRBJ2-3; no definite D call. Germline V gene lookup returns CDR1 WSHSY and CDR2 SAAADI. Trimming shortened V by 6 bases and J by 2 bases, and 15 bases separated the two germline ends. The CDR3 length is 15 residues. The CDR3, as DNA: TGCGCCAGCAGGGTGGGGTTGCTCCTCACAGATACGCAGTATTTT. Its protein product is CASRVGLLLTDTQYF.

The CDR3 reads CASSVGGAAYEQYF. CDR3 DNA sequence: TGTGCCAGCAGCGTAGGCGGAGCTGCCTACGAGCAGTACTTC. The genes are TRBV9 and TRBJ2-7; D is undetermined. This CDR3 is built from 14 residues. The V gene lost 0 bases and the J gene lost 2 bases, with 9 bases spanning the gap. Germline lookup yields CDR1 SGDLS and CDR2 YYNGEE.

V is TRBV5-1 and J is TRBJ1-1; perhaps TRBD1 as D (5 bases). The germline CDR1 and CDR2 sequences are SGHRS and YFSETQ. The CDR3 length is 14 residues. The V end was cut by 0 bases, the J end by 5 bases, with 11 bases between. CDR3 region: CASSLDGGSTEAFF. The CDR3 DNA is TGCGCCAGCAGCTTGGACGGGGGTTCTACTGAAGCTTTCTTT.

This clonotype was recorded a few times. The V call is TRBV12-3 or TRBV12-4, the J call TRBJ2-1, with 7 bases aligning to TRBD1. V lost 6 bases, J lost 4 bases, and 9 bases stayed unmatched. This CDR3 contains 15 residues. CDR3 sequence: CASSPRGFVYNEQFF. For the CDR3, the DNA is TGTGCCAGCAGCCCCAGGGGGTTTGTTTACAATGAGCAGTTCTTC.

The chain combines TRBV12-3 or TRBV12-4 with TRBJ1-1; D unclear. The CDR3 runs 13 residues. Trimming took 5 bases from V and 3 from J, leaving 10 bases between them. Here the CDR3 DNA reads TGTGCCAGCAGTGCCAATGGGGACACTGAAGCTTTCTTT. It is translated as CASSANGDTEAFF.

The rearrangement uses TRBV7-3 and TRBJ2-3, with TRBD2 identical over 8 bases. With V trimmed by 7 bases and J by 0 bases, 0 bases remained unmatched. Germline assignment: CDR1 SGHTA and CDR2 FQGTGA. The CDR3 extends over 13 amino acids. CDR3 sequence: CASTSGSTDTQYF. The CDR3 DNA reads as TGTGCCAGCACTAGCGGGAGCACAGATACGCAGTATTTT.

This clonotype was seen at least ten times. The J gene is TRBJ2-5, the V gene TRBV7-9; 8 nucleotides agree with TRBD2. The CDR3 length is 14 residues. V was clipped by 5 bases and J by 5 bases; unmatched bases: 7. Per the germline V gene, CDR1 is SEHNR and CDR2 is FQNEAQ (reference sequence). The CDR3 DNA reads TGTGCCAGCAGCCCAAGCGGGGGTTACGAGACCCAGTACTTC. Translated: CASSPSGGYETQYF.